This T cell receptor (beta chain) was obtained from a study of T-cell reconstitution after alpha-beta-depleted transplantation in children. General study points: About two months after transplant, alpha-beta T cells reportedly came from several hundred expanded graft clones. Among T cells one year after transplant, newly produced cells accounted for most counts and diversity. Some patients showed high day-60 TCRbeta diversity, which derived from surviving recipient T cells and thymic progenitors.

The V and J ends lost 3 bases and 2 bases respectively, with 2 bases between them. Per the germline V gene, CDR1 is SGHTA and CDR2 is FQGNSA. The CDR3 sequence is 12 residues long. Unique molecular identifiers were incorporated when the TCRbeta library was constructed. TCRdb passed the PCR reads through MiXCR, listing each CDR3 protein once. The sample consists of under 60,000 distinct CDR3 sequences, less than 6% of them appearing once. This clonotype appeared many times. Its antigen is still unknown. The receptor was isolated from a female patient aged 2-10 years who had a stem cell transplant for aplastic anemia, so the T cells may come from the graft donor. The sample was PBMCs, mostly from graft donor cells, taken 60 days after TCRalphabeta/CD19-depleted stem cell transplant. The chain couples TRBV7-2 to TRBJ2-1; D is ambiguous. CDR3 nucleotide sequence: TGTGCCAGCAGCTTCACCTACAATGAGCAGTTCTTC. Translation gives CASSFTYNEQFF. Using reference TRBV7-2 and TRBJ2-1 for the parts outside the CDR3, the full variable domain is GAGVSQSPSNKVTEKGKDVELRCDPISGHTALYWYRQSLGQGLEFLIYFQGNSAPDKSGLPSDRFSAERTGGSVSTLTIQRTQQEDSAVYLCASSFTYNEQFFGPGTRLTVL.